This T cell receptor beta chain was identified during a study of regulatory T cells in long-lasting Graves disease. The sample's time point: persistent/refractory GD, antithyroid drugs over 5 years with positive TRAb. The authors made the TCR library using RNA they extracted from PBMCs. The table lists this clonotype with many counts. The TCR beta library used iRepertoire HTBI primers with Arm-PCR amplification of CDR3. MiXCR, run by TCRdb on the multiplex PCR reads, gives a single entry per CDR3 protein. The table lists 500,000 to 800,000 distinct CDR3 sequences, approximately 31% of them singletons. This receptor was taken from a female donor with Graves disease. Sample: peripheral blood mononuclear cells (PBMCs), taken when the disease was refractory, from a patient treated with antithyroid drugs.

The CDR3 nucleotides read TGTGCCAGCAGTTTCGTTGGTTCGAACTACGAGCAGTACTTC. Translated: CASSFVGSNYEQYF. The chain couples TRBV28 to TRBJ2-7, with no clear D. Germline values: CDR1 MDHEN, CDR2 SYDVKM. Trimming shortened V by 3 bases and J by 3 bases, and 12 bases separated the two germline ends. The CDR3 contains 14 residues.